Listed here is a single TCR beta chain. This sample was included in a study of CD8 T cells in Susac syndrome. About 0.45 to 1 ug RNA was reverse transcribed with random hexamers. TCRdb re-called the immunoSEQ multiplex PCR reads through MiXCR, storing one row per CDR3 protein. The table records about 80,000 distinct CDR3 sequences, around 90% of them present only once. Trimming took 2 bases from V and 2 from J; bases not matched to a gene: 5. This CDR3 contains 17 residues. Germline CDR1 reads SNHLY; CDR2 reads FYNNEI. The specimen was CD8+ T cells from PBMCs. The clonotype comes from a human donor with multiple sclerosis. The chain couples TRBV2 to TRBJ2-1; 11 bases are shared with TRBD2. The CDR3 nucleotides are TGTGCCAGCAGTGAACATAGTAGCGGGAGGGCCTACAATGAGCAGTTCTTC. Protein: CASSEHSSGRAYNEQFF.